This passage covers 22 T cell receptor beta chains from one sample sequenced in a study of blood T cells in healthy people across ages. A J-beta primer mix and a sample-barcoded 5' primer were used in a second PCR of about 6 to 12 cycles. MiXCR, run by TCRdb on the 5' RACE reads, gives a single entry per CDR3 protein. This table has fewer than 750,000 distinct CDR3 sequences, approximately 52% appearing once. Material for sequencing was blood. The receptors shown here come from a woman of 80 years or more in good health.

This clonotype was seen a few times. The J gene is TRBJ1-6, the V gene TRBV25-1; no firm D call. Trimming left V 6 bases short and J 5 bases short, with 11 bases between. The CDR3 sequence is 14 residues long. The germline gives CDR1 MGHDK, CDR2 SYGVNS. DNA for the CDR3: TGTGCCAGCAGGGCGGAGAGAAATAATTCACCCCTCCACTTT. Protein: CASRAERNNSPLHF. The entire variable domain, with the rest obtained from reference TRBV25-1 and TRBJ1-6, is as follows: EADIYQTPRYLVIGTGKKITLECSQTMGHDKMYWYQQDPGMELHLIHYSYGVNSTEKGDLSSESTVSRIRTEHFPLTLESARPSHTSQYLCASRAERNNSPLHFGNGTRLTVT.

The chain couples TRBV7-3 to TRBJ2-3; TRBD2 agrees at 11 bases. The trim removed 8 bases at V and 4 bases at J, leaving 8 bases unmatched. This CDR3 comprises 15 residues. Looked up from germline, CDR1 is SGHTA and CDR2 is FQGTGA. In DNA form, the CDR3 reads TGTGCCAGCGCAATAGCGGGAGGGCCATCAGATACGCAGTATTTT. This codes for CASAIAGGPSDTQYF.

The CDR3 region is CASSATRGRETQYF. CDR3 DNA sequence: TGTGCCAGCAGCGCTACTCGGGGAAGGGAGACCCAGTACTTC. V and J are TRBV6-5 and TRBJ2-7; a possible D gene is TRBD2 (5 bases). The closer fit of TRBJ2-5 to the DNA end suggests the J call may be wrong. The CDR3 consists of 14 residues. Germline V CDR1 and CDR2: MNHEY, SVGAGI.

This clonotype showed up just once. This may stem from a read error, because a much larger clone lies one nucleotide away. The J gene is TRBJ2-1, the V gene TRBV20-1, with D perhaps TRBD2 (5 bases). Germline CDR1 reads DFQATT; CDR2 reads SNEGSKA (reference sequence). Trimming took off 5 bases at V and 6 bases at J, with 17 bases between the two ends. CDR3 size: 14 residues. The CDR3 DNA follows: TGCAGTGCTTCACCTAGGAGGCGCATCAATGAGCAGTTCTTC. Its protein is CSASPRRRINEQFF.

This clonotype was counted many times. This chain uses TRBV6-4 with TRBJ1-1; no clear D gene. Germline V CDR1 and CDR2: MRHNA, SNTAGT. The V end lost 10 bases, the J end lost 0 bases, and 15 bases lay between the germline ends. This CDR3 contains 14 residues. The CDR3 DNA sequence: TGTGCCATGGTGTGCCTGGGAATGAACACTGAAGCTTTCTTT. It encodes CAMVCLGMNTEAFF.

With respect to this clonotype: Just one base apart from a much larger clone, this may be a read error. The J gene is TRBJ2-5, the V gene TRBV28; 8 bases are shared with TRBD2. CDR3 length: 13 amino acids. Germline-derived CDR1 and CDR2 are MDHEN and SYDVKM. The CDR3 is CASLAGPQETQNF. The CDR3 coding sequence is TGTGCCAGTTTAGCGGGACCTCAAGAGACCCAGAACTTC.

This chain uses TRBV10-3 with TRBJ1-5; D unresolved. This CDR3 spans 15 amino acids. Between the trimmed V and J ends, which lost 0 bases and 3 bases, there was a span of 9 bases. Per germline, CDR1 ENHRY and CDR2 SYGVKD. DNA of the CDR3: TGTGCCATCAGTGAGTCTGAAGGAGACAATCAGCCCCAGCATTTT. This sequence encodes CAISESEGDNQPQHF.

Regarding this clonotype: Since a much larger clone is just one base distant, this may be a read error. The genes are TRBV2 and TRBJ2-5, with 7 bases that match TRBD2. The CDR3 consists of 16 residues. Per germline, CDR1 SNHLY and CDR2 FYNNEI. The trim removed 6 bases at V and 1 base at J, leaving 11 bases unmatched. The chain's CDR3 is CASRTFAGTTQETQYF. Written as DNA, the CDR3 is TGTGCCAGCAGGACCTTCGCCGGGACTACCCAAGAGACCCAGTACTTC.

This clonotype was counted ten times or more. The chain uses TRBV28 and TRBJ2-5; D is unclear. The V end was cut by 2 bases, the J end by 3 bases, with 4 bases between. The CDR3 is 12 residues long. Germline values: CDR1 MDHEN, CDR2 SYDVKM. The CDR3 region has the DNA TGTGCCAGCAGTTTACCGGAAGAGACCCAGTACTTC. Its protein product is CASSLPEETQYF.

The gene calls are TRBV7-9 and TRBJ1-3; unclear D gene. The V end lost 6 bases, the J end lost 0 bases, and 12 bases lay between the germline ends. The CDR3 length is 15 residues. From germline, CDR1 is SEHNR and CDR2 FQNEAQ (reference sequence). CDR3 region: CASRSGRDSGNTIYF. For the CDR3, the DNA is TGTGCCAGCAGGTCAGGACGGGACTCTGGAAACACCATATATTTT.

The table lists this clonotype with a few counts. The rearrangement uses TRBV30 and TRBJ1-5; D is perhaps TRBD1 (5 bases). CDR1 and CDR2 from the germline V gene are GTSNPN and SVGIG (reference sequence). The CDR3 is made up of 16 amino acids. V gave up 2 bases and J gave up 9 bases, with 23 bases separating them. CDR3 loop: CAWSFTGTSTQRPQHF. For the CDR3, the DNA is TGTGCCTGGAGTTTCACCGGGACCTCCACTCAACGGCCCCAGCATTTT. Based on the CDR3 plus reference TRBV30 and TRBJ1-5, the full variable domain is SQTIHQWPATLVQPVGSPLSLECTVEGTSNPNLYWYRQAAGRGLQLLFYSVGIGQISSEVPQNLSASRPQDRQFILSSKKLLLSDSGFYLCAWSFTGTSTQRPQHFGDGTRLSIL.

The chain has TRBV28 and TRBJ1-6; D is undetermined. Germline CDR1 reads MDHEN; CDR2 reads SYDVKM. There are 14 residues in the CDR3. Trimming cost V 6 bases and J 7 bases, with 13 bases left between them. The DNA for the CDR3 is TGTGCCAGCAGAACGGGGTTCGGAAATTCACCCCTCCACTTT. It yields the protein CASRTGFGNSPLHF.

This clonotype was seen only once. The chain combines TRBV6-6 with TRBJ2-7; TRBD2 matches at 13 bases. Germline CDR1 MNHNY, CDR2 SVGAGI (reference sequence). The CDR3 sequence is 16 residues long. With 6 bases clipped from V and 0 bases from J, the junction kept 5 bases outside the gene matches. The CDR3 region has the DNA TGTGCCAGCAGACCCGGGACTAGCGGGAACTCCTACGAGCAGTACTTC. Protein: CASRPGTSGNSYEQYF.

The V gene is TRBV6-2 or TRBV6-3, the J gene TRBJ2-4, with TRBD1 identical over 7 bases. Germline CDR1 MNHEY, CDR2 SVGEGT. The V and J ends lost 0 bases and 0 bases, in that order; junction bases with no gene match: 5. CDR3 length: 17 residues. The CDR3 DNA is TGTGCCAGCAGTTACTCCCCGGGACAGATAGCCAAAAACATTCAGTACTTC. Amino acid sequence: CASSYSPGQIAKNIQYF.

The CDR3 spells CSGATDNEQFF. The CDR3 DNA follows: TGCAGCGGCGCGACAGACAATGAGCAGTTCTTC. J is TRBJ2-1 and V is TRBV29-1, with a possible D match to TRBD1 (5 bases). Germline CDR1 is SQVTM and CDR2 is ANQGSEA. The V gene lost 7 bases and the J gene lost 5 bases, with 9 bases spanning the gap. This CDR3 contains 11 residues.

The chain recombines TRBV12-3 or TRBV12-4 with TRBJ2-2; possible D gene TRBD1, 5 bases. The CDR3 runs to 14 residues. Trimming left V 3 bases short and J 7 bases short, with 12 bases between. CDR3 bases: TGTGCCAGCAGTTTTCAGGGTGTAAGCGGGGAGCTGTTTTTT. Its protein product is CASSFQGVSGELFF.

This chain joins TRBV12-3 or TRBV12-4 and TRBJ2-1; 8 nucleotides line up with TRBD1. V lost 5 bases to trimming and J lost 7 bases; unmatched junction nucleotides: 10. The CDR3 runs to 15 residues. The CDR3 nucleotides are TGTGCCAGCAGTCCCGGGACAGGACCCTTGAATGAGCAGTTCTTC. Protein product: CASSPGTGPLNEQFF.

The genes are TRBV20-1 and TRBJ2-5; D is uncertain. CDR1 and CDR2 from the germline V gene are DFQATT and SNEGSKA (reference sequence). Between the trimmed V and J ends, which lost 1 base and 2 bases, there was a span of 8 bases. This CDR3 spans 13 amino acids. The CDR3 DNA follows: TGCAGTGCTAGAGTCCGAAATCAAGAGACCCAGTACTTC. Translating gives CSARVRNQETQYF.

This clonotype has at least ten counts. The chain has TRBV2 and TRBJ2-3, with D maybe TRBD2 (6 bases). With 6 bases removed from V and 2 bases from J, the gap between germline ends came to 15 bases. This CDR3 has 15 amino acids. Germline V gene sequence: CDR1 SNHLY, CDR2 FYNNEI. CDR3 sequence (DNA): TGTGCCAGCAGCGCGGGAAAATCCGACACAGATACGCAGTATTTT. It specifies CASSAGKSDTDTQYF.

The rearrangement links TRBV6-5 to TRBJ1-1, with D unresolved. Germline V gene data show CDR1 as MNHEY and CDR2 as SVGAGI. CDR3 length equals 14 residues. V lost 2 bases and J lost 3, with 10 bases in between. CDR3 sequence: CASSYAGSHTEAFF. Written as DNA, the CDR3 is TGTGCCAGCAGTTACGCAGGCAGCCACACTGAAGCTTTCTTT.

This clonotype was picked up many times. The chain carries TRBV10-3 and TRBJ2-3, with a weak D call TRBD1 (5 bases). The CDR3 runs 12 residues. Germline CDR1 is ENHRY and CDR2 is SYGVKD. Deletions cut 8 bases from V and 2 bases from J, with 8 bases between. Here the CDR3 reads CAIGANTDTQYF. In DNA, the CDR3 is TGTGCCATCGGGGCCAACACAGATACGCAGTATTTT.

The chain employs TRBV29-1 and TRBJ2-1; D not resolved. Germline loops: CDR1 SQVTM, CDR2 ANQGSEA. This CDR3 is 10 amino acids long. V shed 3 bases and J shed 8 bases, with 5 bases lying between them. The CDR3 here is CSVEEHEQFF. DNA for the CDR3: TGCAGCGTTGAGGAGCATGAGCAGTTCTTC.